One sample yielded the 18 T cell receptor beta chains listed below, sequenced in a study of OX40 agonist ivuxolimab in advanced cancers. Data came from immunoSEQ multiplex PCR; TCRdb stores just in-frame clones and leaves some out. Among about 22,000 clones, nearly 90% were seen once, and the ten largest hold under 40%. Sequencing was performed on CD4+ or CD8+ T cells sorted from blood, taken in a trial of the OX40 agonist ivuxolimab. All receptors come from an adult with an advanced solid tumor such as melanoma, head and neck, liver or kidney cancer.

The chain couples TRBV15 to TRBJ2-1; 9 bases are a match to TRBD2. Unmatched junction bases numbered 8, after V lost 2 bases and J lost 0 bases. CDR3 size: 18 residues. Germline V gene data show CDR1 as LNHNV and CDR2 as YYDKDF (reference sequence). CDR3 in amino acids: CATSRPALAGSSYNEQFF. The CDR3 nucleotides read TGTGCCACCAGCAGACCCGCCCTAGCGGGGAGCTCCTACAATGAGCAGTTCTTC.

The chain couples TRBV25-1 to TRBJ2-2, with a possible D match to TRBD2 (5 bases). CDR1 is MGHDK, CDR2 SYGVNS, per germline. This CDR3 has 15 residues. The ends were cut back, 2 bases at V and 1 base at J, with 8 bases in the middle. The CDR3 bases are TGTGCCAGCAGTGAAGTGGGAGAGAACACCGGGGAGCTGTTTTTT. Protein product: CASSEVGENTGELFF.

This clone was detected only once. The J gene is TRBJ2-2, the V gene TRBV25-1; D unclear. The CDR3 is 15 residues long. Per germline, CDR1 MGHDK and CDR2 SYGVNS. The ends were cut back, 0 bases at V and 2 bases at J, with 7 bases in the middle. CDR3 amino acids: CASSEYNTNTGELFF. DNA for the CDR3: TGTGCCAGCAGTGAATATAACACCAACACCGGGGAGCTGTTTTTT. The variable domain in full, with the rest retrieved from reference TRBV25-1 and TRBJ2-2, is EADIYQTPRYLVIGTGKKITLECSQTMGHDKMYWYQQDPGMELHLIHYSYGVNSTEKGDLSSESTVSRIRTEHFPLTLESARPSHTSQYLCASSEYNTNTGELFFGEGSRLTVL.

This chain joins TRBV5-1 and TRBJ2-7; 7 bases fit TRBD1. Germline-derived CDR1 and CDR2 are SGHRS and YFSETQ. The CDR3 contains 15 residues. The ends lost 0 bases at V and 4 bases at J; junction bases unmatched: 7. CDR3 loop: CASSLGQGVGYEQYF. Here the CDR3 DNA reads TGCGCCAGCAGCTTGGGACAGGGAGTGGGTTACGAGCAGTACTTC.

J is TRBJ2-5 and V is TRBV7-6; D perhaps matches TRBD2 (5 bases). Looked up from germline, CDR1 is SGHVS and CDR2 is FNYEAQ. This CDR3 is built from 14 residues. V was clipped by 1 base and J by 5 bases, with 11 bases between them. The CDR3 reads CASSLVEVNETQYF. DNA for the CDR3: TGTGCCAGCAGCTTAGTGGAGGTTAACGAGACCCAGTACTTC.

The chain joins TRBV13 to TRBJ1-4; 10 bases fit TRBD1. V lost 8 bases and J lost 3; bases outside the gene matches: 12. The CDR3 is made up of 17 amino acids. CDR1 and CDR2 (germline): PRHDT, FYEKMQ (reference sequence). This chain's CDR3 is CASLGDRGLPANEKLFF. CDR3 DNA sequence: TGTGCCAGCCTGGGGGACAGGGGCCTCCCAGCTAATGAAAAACTGTTTTTT.

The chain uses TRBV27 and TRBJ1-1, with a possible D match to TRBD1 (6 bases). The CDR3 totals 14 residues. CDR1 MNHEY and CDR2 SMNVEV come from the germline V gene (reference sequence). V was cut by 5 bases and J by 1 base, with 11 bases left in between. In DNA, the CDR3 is TGTGCCAGCAGTCTAGGCAGGGGGAACACTGAAGCTTTCTTT. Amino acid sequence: CASSLGRGNTEAFF.

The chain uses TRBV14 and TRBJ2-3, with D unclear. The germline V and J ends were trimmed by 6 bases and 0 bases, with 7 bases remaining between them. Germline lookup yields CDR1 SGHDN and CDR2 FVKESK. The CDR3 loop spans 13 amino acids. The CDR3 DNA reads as TGTGCCAGCAGGCCGTCTAGCACAGATACGCAGTATTTT. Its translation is CASRPSSTDTQYF.

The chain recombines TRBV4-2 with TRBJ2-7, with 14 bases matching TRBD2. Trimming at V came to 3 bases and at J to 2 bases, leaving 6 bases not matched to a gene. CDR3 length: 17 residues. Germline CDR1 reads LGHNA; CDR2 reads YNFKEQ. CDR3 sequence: CASSQAPGLAGAYEQYF. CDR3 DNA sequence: TGTGCCAGCAGCCAGGCACCGGGACTAGCGGGAGCCTACGAGCAGTACTTC.

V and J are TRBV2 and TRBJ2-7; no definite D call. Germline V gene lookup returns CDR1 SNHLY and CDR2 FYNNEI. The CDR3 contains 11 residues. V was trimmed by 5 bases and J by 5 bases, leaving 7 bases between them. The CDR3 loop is CASSRVNEQYF. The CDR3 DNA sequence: TGTGCCAGCAGTAGAGTGAACGAGCAGTACTTC.

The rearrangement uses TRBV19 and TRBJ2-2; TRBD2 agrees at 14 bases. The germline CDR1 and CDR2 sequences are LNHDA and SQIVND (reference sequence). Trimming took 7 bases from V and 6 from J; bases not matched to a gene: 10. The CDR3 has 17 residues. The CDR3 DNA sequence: TGTGCCAGTACCCGGGGACTAGCGGGAGTCTTCCCCGGGGAGCTGTTTTTT. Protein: CASTRGLAGVFPGELFF.

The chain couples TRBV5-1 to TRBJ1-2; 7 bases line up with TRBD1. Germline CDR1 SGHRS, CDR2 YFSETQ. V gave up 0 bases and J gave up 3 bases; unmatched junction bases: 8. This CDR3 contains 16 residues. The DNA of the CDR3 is TGCGCCAGCAGCTTGGCCTATGGGACAGTAGACTATGGCTACACCTTC. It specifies CASSLAYGTVDYGYTF.

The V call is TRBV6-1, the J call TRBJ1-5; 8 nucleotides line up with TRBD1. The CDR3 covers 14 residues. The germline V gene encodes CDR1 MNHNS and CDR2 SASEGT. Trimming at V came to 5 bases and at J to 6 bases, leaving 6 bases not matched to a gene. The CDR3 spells CASSPDRGFQPQHF. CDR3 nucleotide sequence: TGTGCCAGCAGTCCCGACAGGGGTTTTCAGCCCCAGCATTTT.

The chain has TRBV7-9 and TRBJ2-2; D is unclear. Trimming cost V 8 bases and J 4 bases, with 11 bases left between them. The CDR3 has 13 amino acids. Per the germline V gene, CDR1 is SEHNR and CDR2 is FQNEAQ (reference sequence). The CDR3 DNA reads TGTGCCAGCGCGCAATCAGGCACCGGGGAGCTGTTTTTT. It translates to CASAQSGTGELFF.

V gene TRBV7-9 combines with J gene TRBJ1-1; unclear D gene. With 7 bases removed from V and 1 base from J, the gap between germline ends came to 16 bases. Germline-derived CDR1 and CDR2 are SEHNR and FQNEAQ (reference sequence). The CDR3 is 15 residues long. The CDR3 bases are TGTGCCAGCATCAACCGGGAGGCAAAGAACACTGAAGCTTTCTTT. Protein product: CASINREAKNTEAFF. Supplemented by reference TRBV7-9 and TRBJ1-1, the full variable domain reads DTGVSQNPRHKITKRGQNVTFRCDPISEHNRLYWYRQTLGQGPEFLTYFQNEAQLEKSRLLSDRFSAERPKGSFSTLEIQRTEQGDSAMYLCASINREAKNTEAFFGQGTRLTVV.

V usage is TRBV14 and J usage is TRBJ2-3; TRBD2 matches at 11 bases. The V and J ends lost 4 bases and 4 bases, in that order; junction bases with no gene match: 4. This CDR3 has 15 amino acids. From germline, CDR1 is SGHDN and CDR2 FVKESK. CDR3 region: CASSLTSGSPDTQYF. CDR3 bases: TGTGCCAGCAGCCTTACTAGCGGGAGCCCAGATACGCAGTATTTT.

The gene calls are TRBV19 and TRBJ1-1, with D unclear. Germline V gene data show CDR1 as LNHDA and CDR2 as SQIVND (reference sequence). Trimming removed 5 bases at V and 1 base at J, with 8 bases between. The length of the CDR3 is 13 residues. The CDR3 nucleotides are TGTGCCAGTAGTGCCGGGCCGAACACTGAAGCTTTCTTT. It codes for CASSAGPNTEAFF.

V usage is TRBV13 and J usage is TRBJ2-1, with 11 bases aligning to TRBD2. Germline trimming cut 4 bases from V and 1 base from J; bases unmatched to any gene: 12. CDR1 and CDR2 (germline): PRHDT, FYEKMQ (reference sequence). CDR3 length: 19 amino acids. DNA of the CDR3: TGTGCCAGCAGCTCTCCGGGAGACGGGACTAGCGGATCCTACAATGAGCAGTTCTTC. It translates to CASSSPGDGTSGSYNEQFF.